This TCR beta chain was observed in a study of blood T cell repertoires in COVID-19. On the study more broadly: Acute and convalescent COVID-19 samples came from the United States, Italy and Spain. T cells, B-cell-depleted T cells, or PBMCs provided the cDNA or gDNA that served as material.

Germline CDR1 is MNHEY and CDR2 is SMNVEV (reference sequence). This CDR3 has 14 amino acids. V was clipped by 1 base and J by 4 bases, with 10 bases between them. Assay used: immunoSEQ multiplex PCR; TCRdb lists only in-frame clones, some missing. The sample carries a few hundred thousand clones, about 88% recorded once. Participant-given clinical history determined each cohort assignment. This TCR was sampled from a woman aged 45-65 years who had been exposed to COVID-19. Input material: PBMCs or T cells enriched from blood (not recorded which). This chain links TRBV27 with TRBJ1-1, with D tentatively TRBD1 (6 bases). The CDR3 bases are TGTGCCAGCAGTTTATTACAGGGCTTCACTGAAGCTTTCTTT. Amino acid sequence: CASSLLQGFTEAFF.